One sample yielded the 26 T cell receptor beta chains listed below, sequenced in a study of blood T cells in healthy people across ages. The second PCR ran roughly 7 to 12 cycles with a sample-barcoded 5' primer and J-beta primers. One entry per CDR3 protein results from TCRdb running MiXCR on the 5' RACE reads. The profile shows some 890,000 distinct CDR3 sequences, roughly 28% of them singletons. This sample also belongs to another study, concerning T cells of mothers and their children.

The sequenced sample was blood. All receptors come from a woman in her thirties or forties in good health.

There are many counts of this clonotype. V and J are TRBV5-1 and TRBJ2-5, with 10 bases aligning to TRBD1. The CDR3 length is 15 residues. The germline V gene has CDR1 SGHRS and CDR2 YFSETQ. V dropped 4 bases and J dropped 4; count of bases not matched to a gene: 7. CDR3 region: CASSLGTGARETQYF. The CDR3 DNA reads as TGCGCCAGCAGCCTAGGGACAGGGGCACGAGAGACCCAGTACTTC.

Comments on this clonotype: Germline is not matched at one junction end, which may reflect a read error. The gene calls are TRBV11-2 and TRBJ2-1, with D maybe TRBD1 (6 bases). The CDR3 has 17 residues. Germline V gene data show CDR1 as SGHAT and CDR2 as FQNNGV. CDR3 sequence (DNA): TGTGCCAGCAGCCATCACTTCGAGACAGGCTCCTACAATAAGCAGTTCTTC. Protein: CASSHHFETGSYNKQFF.

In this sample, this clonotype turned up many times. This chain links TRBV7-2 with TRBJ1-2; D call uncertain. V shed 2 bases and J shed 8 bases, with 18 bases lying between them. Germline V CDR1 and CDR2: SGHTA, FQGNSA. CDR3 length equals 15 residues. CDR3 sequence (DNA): TGTGCCAGCAGCTTATTGTTTCGGGGAGAAACGGGCTACACCTTC. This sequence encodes CASSLLFRGETGYTF.

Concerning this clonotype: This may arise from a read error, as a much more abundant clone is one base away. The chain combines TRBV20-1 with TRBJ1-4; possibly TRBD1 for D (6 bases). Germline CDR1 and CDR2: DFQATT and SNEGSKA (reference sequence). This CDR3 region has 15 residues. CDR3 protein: CSAPDRTNSNEKRFF. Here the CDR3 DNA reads TGCAGTGCTCCCGACAGGACGAACTCTAATGAAAAACGGTTTTTT.

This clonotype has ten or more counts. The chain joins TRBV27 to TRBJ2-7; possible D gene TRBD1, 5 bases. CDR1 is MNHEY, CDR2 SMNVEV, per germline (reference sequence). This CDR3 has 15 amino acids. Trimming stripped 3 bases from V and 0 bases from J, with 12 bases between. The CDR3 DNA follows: TGTGCCAGCAGTTTTAGAAGGACACTCTCCTACGAGCAGTACTTC. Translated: CASSFRRTLSYEQYF.

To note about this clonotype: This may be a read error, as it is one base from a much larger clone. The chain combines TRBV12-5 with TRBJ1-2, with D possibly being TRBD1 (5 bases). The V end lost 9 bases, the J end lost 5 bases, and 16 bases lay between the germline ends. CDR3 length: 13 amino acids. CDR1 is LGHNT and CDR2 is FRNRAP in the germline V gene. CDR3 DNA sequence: TGTGCTAGGGGAACGGACACGGAGTATGGCTACACCTTC. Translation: CARGTDTEYGYTF.

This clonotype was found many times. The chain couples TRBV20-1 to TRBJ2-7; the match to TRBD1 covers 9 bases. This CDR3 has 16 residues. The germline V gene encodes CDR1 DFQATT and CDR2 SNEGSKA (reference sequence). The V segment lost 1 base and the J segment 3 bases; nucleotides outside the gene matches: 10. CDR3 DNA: TGCAGTGCTAGAGTCCCGCCGGGACAGGGTCTCTACGAGCAGTACTTC. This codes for CSARVPPGQGLYEQYF.

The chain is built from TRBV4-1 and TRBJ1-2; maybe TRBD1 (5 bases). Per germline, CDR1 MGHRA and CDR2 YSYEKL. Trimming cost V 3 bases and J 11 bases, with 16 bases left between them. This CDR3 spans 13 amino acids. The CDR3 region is CASSHGVRDPYTF. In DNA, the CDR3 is TGCGCCAGCAGCCACGGCGTCAGGGACCCGTACACCTTC.

The CDR3 sequence: CSVEDRAGDAEAFF. The DNA of the CDR3 is TGCAGCGTTGAAGATCGGGCAGGGGACGCTGAAGCTTTCTTT. The rearrangement links TRBV29-1 to TRBJ1-1; perhaps TRBD1 as D (6 bases). This CDR3 region has 14 residues. V gave up 0 bases and J gave up 6 bases, with 14 bases separating them. Germline CDR1 and CDR2: SQVTM and ANQGSEA. The full variable domain, with the rest looked up from reference TRBV29-1 and TRBJ1-1, is SAVISQKPSRDICQRGTSLTIQCQVDSQVTMMFWYRQQPGQSLTLIATANQGSEATYESGFVIDKFPISRPNLTFSTLTVSNMSPEDSSIYLCSVEDRAGDAEAFFGQGTRLTVV.

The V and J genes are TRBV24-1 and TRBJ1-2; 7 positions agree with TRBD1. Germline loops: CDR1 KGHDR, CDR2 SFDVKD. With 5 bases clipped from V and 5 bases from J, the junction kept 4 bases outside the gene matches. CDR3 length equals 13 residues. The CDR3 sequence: CATSGPGQYGYTF. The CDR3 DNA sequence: TGTGCCACCAGTGGTCCGGGACAGTATGGCTACACCTTC.

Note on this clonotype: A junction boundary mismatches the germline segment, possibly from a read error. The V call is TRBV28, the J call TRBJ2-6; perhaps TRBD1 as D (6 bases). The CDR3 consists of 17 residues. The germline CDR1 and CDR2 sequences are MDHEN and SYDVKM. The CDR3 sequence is CAGSFDRRVSGANVLTF. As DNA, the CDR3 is TGTGCCGGCAGTTTTGACAGGAGAGTCTCTGGGGCCAACGTCCTGACTTTC.

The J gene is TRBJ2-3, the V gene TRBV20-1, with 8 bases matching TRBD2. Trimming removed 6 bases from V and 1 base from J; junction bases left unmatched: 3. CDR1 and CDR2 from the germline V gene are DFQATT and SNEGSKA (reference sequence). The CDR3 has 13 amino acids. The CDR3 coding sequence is TGCAGTGCGCAGCGGGGGCGCACAGATACGCAGTATTTT. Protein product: CSAQRGRTDTQYF.

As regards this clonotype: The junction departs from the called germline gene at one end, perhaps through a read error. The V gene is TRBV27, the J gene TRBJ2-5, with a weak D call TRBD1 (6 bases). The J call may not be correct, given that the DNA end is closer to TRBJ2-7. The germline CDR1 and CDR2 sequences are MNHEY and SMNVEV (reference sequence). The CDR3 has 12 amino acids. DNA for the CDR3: TGTGCCGGCAGTTGGGACAACTACGAGCAGTACTTC. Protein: CAGSWDNYEQYF.

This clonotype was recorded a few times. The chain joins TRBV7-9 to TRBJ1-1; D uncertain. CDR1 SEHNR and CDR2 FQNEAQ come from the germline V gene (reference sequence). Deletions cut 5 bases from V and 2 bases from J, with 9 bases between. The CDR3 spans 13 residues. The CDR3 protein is CASSPDENTEAFF. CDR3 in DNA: TGTGCCAGCAGCCCTGACGAAAACACTGAAGCTTTCTTT.

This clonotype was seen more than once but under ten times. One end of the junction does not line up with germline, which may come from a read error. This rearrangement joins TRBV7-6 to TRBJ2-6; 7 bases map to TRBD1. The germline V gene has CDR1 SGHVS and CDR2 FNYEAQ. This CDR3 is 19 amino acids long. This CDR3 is CASSLARDRKSSGANVPTF. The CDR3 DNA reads TGTGCCAGCAGCTTAGCCCGGGACAGAAAGAGCTCTGGGGCCAACGTCCCGACTTTC.

This CDR3 reads CASSRTTGRLEAFF. CDR3 bases: TGTGCCAGCAGCCGAACTACTGGACGGCTTGAAGCTTTCTTT. The gene calls are TRBV28 and TRBJ1-1; the D is unclear. The CDR3 is 14 residues long. Germline V lookup: CDR1 MDHEN, CDR2 SYDVKM. The V and J ends lost 6 bases and 7 bases respectively, with 18 bases between them.

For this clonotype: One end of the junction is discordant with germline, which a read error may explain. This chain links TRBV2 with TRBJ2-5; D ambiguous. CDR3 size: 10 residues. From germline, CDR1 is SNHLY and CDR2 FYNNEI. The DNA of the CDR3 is TGTACCAGCAGCCTAGAGACCCAGTACTTC. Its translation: CTSSLETQYF.

The CDR3 region is CASSGRFSYEQYF. CDR3 nucleotide sequence: TGTGCCAGCAGCGGGAGATTCTCCTACGAGCAGTACTTC. The chain is built from TRBV9 and TRBJ2-7; D is unclear. V lost 3 bases and J 0 bases, leaving 7 bases between the germline ends. The CDR3 is made up of 13 amino acids. Germline V gives CDR1 SGDLS, CDR2 YYNGEE.

The CDR3 region is CASRKRELGADTQYF. CDR3 sequence (DNA): TGTGCCAGCAGGAAGCGGGAGTTGGGCGCAGATACGCAGTATTTT. The chain uses TRBV6-5 and TRBJ2-3; 8 bases match TRBD2. This CDR3 has 15 residues. The germline CDR1 and CDR2 sequences are MNHEY and SVGAGI. The V and J ends lost 6 bases and 4 bases, in that order; junction bases with no gene match: 9.

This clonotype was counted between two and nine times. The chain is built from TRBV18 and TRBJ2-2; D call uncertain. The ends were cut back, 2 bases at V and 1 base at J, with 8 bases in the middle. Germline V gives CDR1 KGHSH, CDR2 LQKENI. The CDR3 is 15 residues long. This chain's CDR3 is CASSPETVNTGELFF. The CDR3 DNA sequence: TGTGCCAGCTCACCAGAGACGGTGAACACCGGGGAGCTGTTTTTT.

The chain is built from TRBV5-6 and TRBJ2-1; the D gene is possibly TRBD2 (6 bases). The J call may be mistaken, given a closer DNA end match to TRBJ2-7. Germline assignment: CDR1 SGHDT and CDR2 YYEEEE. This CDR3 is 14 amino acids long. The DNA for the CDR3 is TGTGCCAGCAACCCCCGGGGGACGTACAATGAGCAGTACTTC. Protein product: CASNPRGTYNEQYF.

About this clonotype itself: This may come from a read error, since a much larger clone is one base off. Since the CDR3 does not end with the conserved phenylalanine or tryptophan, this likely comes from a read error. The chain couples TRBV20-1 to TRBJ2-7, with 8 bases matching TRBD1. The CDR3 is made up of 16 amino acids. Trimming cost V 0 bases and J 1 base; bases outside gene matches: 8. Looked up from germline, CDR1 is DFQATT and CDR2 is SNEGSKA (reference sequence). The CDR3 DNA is TGCAGTGCTAGAGATCTAGGACAGGGAGGATCCTACGAGCAGTACTTA. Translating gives CSARDLGQGGSYEQYL.

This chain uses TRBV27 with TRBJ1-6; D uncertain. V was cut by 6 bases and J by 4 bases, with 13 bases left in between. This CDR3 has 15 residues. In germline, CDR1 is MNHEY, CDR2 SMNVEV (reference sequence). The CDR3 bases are TGTGCCAGCAGCAACCCCTCGGGGTATAATTCACCCCTCCACTTT. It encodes CASSNPSGYNSPLHF.

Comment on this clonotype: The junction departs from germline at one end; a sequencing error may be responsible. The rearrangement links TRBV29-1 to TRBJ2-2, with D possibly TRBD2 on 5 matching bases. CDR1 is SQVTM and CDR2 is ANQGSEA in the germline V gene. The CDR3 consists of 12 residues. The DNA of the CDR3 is TGCAGCGTTGTTTCGATTGCCGGGGAGCGGTTTTTT. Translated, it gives CSVVSIAGERFF.

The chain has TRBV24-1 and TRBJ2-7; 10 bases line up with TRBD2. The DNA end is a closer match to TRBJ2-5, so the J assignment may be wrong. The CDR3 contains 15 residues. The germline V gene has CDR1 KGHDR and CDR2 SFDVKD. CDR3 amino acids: CATSDRLAGDGTQYF. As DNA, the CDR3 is TGTGCCACCAGTGATAGGCTAGCGGGGGATGGGACCCAGTACTTC.

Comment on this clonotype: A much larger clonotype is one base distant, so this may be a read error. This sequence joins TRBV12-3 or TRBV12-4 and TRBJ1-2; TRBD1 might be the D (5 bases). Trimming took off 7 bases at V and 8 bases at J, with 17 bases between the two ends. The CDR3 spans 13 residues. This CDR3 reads CASTPRRGDGYTF. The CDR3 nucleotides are TGTGCCAGCACCCCACGACGGGGCGACGGCTACACCTTC.